The 9 T cell receptor beta chains listed next were all sequenced from one sample in a study of Graves' ophthalmopathy and Graves' hyperthyroidism. The sequenced template was RNA, covering the TCR beta CDR3 region. HTBI primers were used in a first-round RT-PCR, which preceded a second-round multiplex PCR. Each CDR3 protein gets one entry after TCRdb re-called the multiplex PCR reads with MiXCR. The data show 1 million to 1.3 million distinct CDR3 sequences, with 35% to 45% seen just once and more than 9.5% held by the top ten. Sequencing was done on a sample of peripheral blood or thyroid tissue (not recorded which). These receptors originate from an adult man with Graves' hyperthyroidism.

This clonotype has ten or more counts. The rearrangement uses TRBV11-2 and TRBJ2-2; TRBD2 aligns across 8 bases. The CDR3 is 17 residues long. Losses at the gene ends were 5 bases for V and 0 bases for J; bases not matched to a gene: 8. CDR1 SGHAT and CDR2 FQNNGV come from the germline V gene. In nucleotides, the CDR3 is TGTGCCAGCAGCCCTACTAGCGGAACCGCGAACACCGGGGAGCTGTTTTTT. Translating it yields CASSPTSGTANTGELFF.

The V call is TRBV4-2, the J call TRBJ1-6; TRBD1 might be the D (5 bases). The V gene lost 0 bases and the J gene lost 8 bases, with 17 bases spanning the gap. Germline V lookup: CDR1 LGHNA, CDR2 YNFKEQ. This CDR3 comprises 17 residues. CDR3 in amino acids: CASSQDWAGSFDSPLHF. CDR3 bases: TGTGCCAGCAGCCAAGATTGGGCAGGGAGTTTTGATTCACCCCTCCACTTT.

Many counts were recorded for this clonotype. The chain combines TRBV29-1 with TRBJ2-5; the D gene is possibly TRBD2 (6 bases). Trimming stripped 6 bases from V and 2 bases from J, with 16 bases between. CDR1 SQVTM and CDR2 ANQGSEA come from the germline V gene. CDR3 length equals 14 residues. CDR3 DNA sequence: TGCAGCGTGCAAGCGGGTGAGATACAAGAGACCCAGTACTTC. Its protein product is CSVQAGEIQETQYF.

This clonotype was seen many times. This chain links TRBV5-1 with TRBJ1-1; 9 positions match TRBD1. Germline loops: CDR1 SGHRS, CDR2 YFSETQ. J gave up 11 bases and V 0 bases, and 11 bases lay outside the gene matches. The CDR3 covers 15 residues. CDR3 nucleotides: TGCGCCAGCAGCTTGGTGGCAGGACAGGGGAATAAGGCTTTCTTT. Translation gives CASSLVAGQGNKAFF.

The sample holds a few counts of this clonotype. The CDR3 here is CASSVGSGRTYEQYF. The DNA for the CDR3 is TGTGCCAGCAGCGTGGGTAGCGGGAGAACCTACGAGCAGTACTTC. The rearrangement joins TRBV9 to TRBJ2-7; TRBD2 matches at 9 bases. Germline V gene lookup returns CDR1 SGDLS and CDR2 YYNGEE. The CDR3 is made up of 15 amino acids. Unmatched junction bases numbered 5, after V lost 2 bases and J lost 2 bases.

V gene TRBV25-1 combines with J gene TRBJ1-1; 9 nucleotides align to TRBD1. Germline loops: CDR1 MGHDK, CDR2 SYGVNS. J lost 4 bases, V lost 4 bases, and 10 bases had no gene match. This CDR3 has 16 residues. The DNA for the CDR3 is TGTGCCAGCAGTGCCCGGGACAGGGCGGGGAGCACTGAAGCTTTCTTT. This encodes CASSARDRAGSTEAFF.

Worth noting for this clonotype: Germline and junction disagree at one end, which may indicate a read error. This chain connects TRBV6-5 to TRBJ2-2, with TRBD1 matching 7 bases. The CDR3 extends over 14 amino acids. CDR1 MNHEY and CDR2 SVGAGI come from the germline V gene. CDR3 region: CAGSYSQGSGELFF. The CDR3 DNA is TGTGCCGGCAGTTACTCACAGGGGTCCGGGGAGCTGTTTTTT.

The chain has TRBV5-6 and TRBJ2-7; either TRBD1 or TRBD2 may supply D (5 bases each). The V end was cut by 3 bases, the J end by 0 bases, with 13 bases between. The CDR3 contains 15 residues. The germline V gene has CDR1 SGHDT and CDR2 YYEEEE. The CDR3 nucleotides read TGTGCCAGCAGCTCTTCCGGGACCCTCTCCTACGAGCAGTACTTC. This encodes CASSSSGTLSYEQYF.

The J gene is TRBJ2-7, the V gene TRBV7-2; no firm D call. Germline CDR1 reads SGHTA; CDR2 reads FQGNSA. Trimming took 1 base from V and 5 from J, leaving 12 bases between them. This CDR3 contains 14 residues. For the CDR3, the DNA is TGTGCCAGCAGCTTAGATAGGGCTTCGGACGAGCAGTACTTC. Translation gives CASSLDRASDEQYF.